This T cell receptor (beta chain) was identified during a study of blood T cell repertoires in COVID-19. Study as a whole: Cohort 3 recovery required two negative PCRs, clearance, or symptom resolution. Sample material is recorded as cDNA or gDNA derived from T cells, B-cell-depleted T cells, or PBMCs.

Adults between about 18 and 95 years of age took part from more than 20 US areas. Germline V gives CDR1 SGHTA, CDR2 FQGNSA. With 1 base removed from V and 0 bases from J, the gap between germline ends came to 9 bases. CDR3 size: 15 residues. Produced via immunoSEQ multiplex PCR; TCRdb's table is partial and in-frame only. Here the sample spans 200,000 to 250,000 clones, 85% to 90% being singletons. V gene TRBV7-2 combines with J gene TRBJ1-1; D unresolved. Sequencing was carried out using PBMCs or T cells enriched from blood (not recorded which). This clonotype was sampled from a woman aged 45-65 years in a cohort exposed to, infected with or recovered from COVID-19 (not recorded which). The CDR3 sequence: CASSLVRTMNTEAFF. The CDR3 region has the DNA TGTGCCAGCAGCTTAGTACGGACTATGAACACTGAAGCTTTCTTT.